What follows are 22 T cell receptor beta chains derived from one specimen sequenced in a study of human T cells and chemical hapten exposure. The time point was: patch test 1, 2 weeks after DPC sensitization. Described treatment: therapeutic diphenylcyclopropenone sensitization with weekly scalp DPC. TCRdb analysed the RACE reads with MiXCR anew, one entry per CDR3 protein. The sample has tens of thousands of distinct CDR3 sequences, more than 8% seen once. The source was whole blood, collected in connection with sensitization to the hapten diphenylcyclopropenone (DPC). The receptors derive from a woman aged 40-49 years with alopecia areata. Some clones in this sample may be carry-over from other donors' samples.

Written as DNA, the CDR3 is TGCAGTGCTAGCCGGCCAGGCACGGGTCAGCCCCAGCATTTT. It codes for CSASRPGTGQPQHF. The gene calls are TRBV20-1 and TRBJ1-5; unclear D gene. Germline CDR1 and CDR2: DFQATT and SNEGSKA (reference sequence). Trimming took 3 bases from V and 6 from J, leaving 15 bases between them. The CDR3 length is 14 residues.

This clonotype was counted ten times or more. The chain joins TRBV7-9 to TRBJ2-7; D not resolved. This CDR3 contains 12 residues. Germline-derived CDR1 and CDR2 are SEHNR and FQNEAQ (reference sequence). V was clipped by 1 base and J by 6 bases, with 7 bases between them. CDR3 nucleotides: TGTGCCAGCAGCTTAGGGGTTCGCGAGCAGTACTTC. Its protein product is CASSLGVREQYF.

The V call is TRBV28, the J call TRBJ2-5; D not resolved. The ends were cut back, 3 bases at V and 1 base at J, with 9 bases in the middle. This CDR3 has 14 amino acids. Germline V gene lookup returns CDR1 MDHEN and CDR2 SYDVKM. The CDR3 nucleotides read TGTGCCAGCAGTTTGGCAGCTTCCCAAGAGACCCAGTACTTC. It specifies CASSLAASQETQYF.

This clonotype was detected ten times or more. This sequence joins TRBV4-3 and TRBJ1-5, with D possibly matching TRBD1 (5 bases). This CDR3 comprises 15 residues. Trimming stripped 0 bases from V and 5 bases from J, with 11 bases between. Germline lookup yields CDR1 LGHNA and CDR2 YSLEER. The CDR3 spells CASSQDGGHDQPQHF. As DNA, the CDR3 is TGCGCCAGCAGCCAAGATGGGGGTCACGATCAGCCCCAGCATTTT.

This clonotype was detected many times. The V gene is TRBV5-1, the J gene TRBJ2-1, with D hard to call. Trimming took 2 bases from V and 5 from J, leaving 11 bases between them. CDR3 length: 14 amino acids. Germline V gene lookup returns CDR1 SGHRS and CDR2 YFSETQ. CDR3 sequence: CASSFGPANNEQFF. In DNA, the CDR3 is TGCGCCAGCAGCTTTGGGCCAGCCAACAATGAGCAGTTCTTC.

The chain couples TRBV12-3 or TRBV12-4 to TRBJ1-5; 10 positions match TRBD1. The V and J ends lost 2 bases and 2 bases, in that order; junction bases with no gene match: 3. CDR3 length equals 16 residues. DNA for the CDR3: TGTGCCAGCAGTTTATTCGGGACAGGGGGCAATCAGCCCCAGCATTTT. Translation gives CASSLFGTGGNQPQHF.

The V and J genes are TRBV6-1 and TRBJ1-1, with 7 bases matching TRBD1. The CDR3 is 14 amino acids. Losses at the gene ends were 7 bases for V and 0 bases for J; bases not matched to a gene: 5. CDR1 and CDR2 (germline): MNHNS, SASEGT. The CDR3 nucleotides read TGTGCCAGCACCAACAGGGGTATGAACACTGAAGCTTTCTTT. It is translated as CASTNRGMNTEAFF.

With respect to this clonotype: This may be a read error: a much more frequent sequence differs by one nucleotide. The chain joins TRBV5-6 to TRBJ2-3, with a possible D match to TRBD2 (6 bases). Looked up from germline, CDR1 is SGHDT and CDR2 is YYEEEE. CDR3 length: 12 residues. The CDR3 sequence: CATRGSTDTQNF. The CDR3 DNA follows: TGTGCCACCCGGGGGAGCACAGATACGCAGAATTTT.

This clonotype was detected only a few times. The chain joins TRBV7-2 to TRBJ2-2; no firm D call. Looked up from germline, CDR1 is SGHTA and CDR2 is FQGNSA. Trimming took 2 bases from V and 6 from J, leaving 7 bases between them. The CDR3 runs 13 residues. The CDR3 here is CASSLSIPGELFF. As DNA, the CDR3 is TGTGCCAGCAGCTTATCGATCCCCGGGGAGCTGTTTTTT.

The chain uses TRBV4-2 and TRBJ2-7; D may be TRBD1 (5 bases). The CDR3 spans 15 residues. Germline CDR1 LGHNA, CDR2 YNFKEQ. V shed 2 bases and J shed 1 base, with 12 bases lying between them. The CDR3 bases are TGTGCCAGCAGCCAAATGTGGGGCCGTTCCTACGAGCAGTACTTC. Encoded protein: CASSQMWGRSYEQYF.

The CDR3 here is CASSLDQNYEQYF. In DNA form, the CDR3 reads TGTGCCAGCAGCTTAGACCAGAACTACGAGCAGTACTTC. The rearrangement uses TRBV7-9 and TRBJ2-7; D not certain. CDR1 and CDR2 (germline): SEHNR, FQNEAQ (reference sequence). V was trimmed by 1 base and J by 3 bases, leaving 7 bases between them. This CDR3 has 13 amino acids. Complete variable domain (other parts from reference TRBV7-9 and TRBJ2-7): DTGVSQNPRHKITKRGQNVTFRCDPISEHNRLYWYRQTLGQGPEFLTYFQNEAQLEKSRLLSDRFSAERPKGSFSTLEIQRTEQGDSAMYLCASSLDQNYEQYFGPGTRLTVT.

This clonotype was seen many times. This chain links TRBV28 with TRBJ2-5; 10 bases are shared with TRBD2. The CDR3 covers 16 residues. Germline assignment: CDR1 MDHEN and CDR2 SYDVKM. J gave up 1 base and V 4 bases, and 6 bases lay outside the gene matches. The CDR3 DNA reads as TGTGCCAGCAGTTCACCGGGACTAGCGAGCCAAGAGACCCAGTACTTC. It codes for CASSSPGLASQETQYF.

V and J are TRBV11-2 and TRBJ1-1, with 8 positions matching TRBD1. The CDR3 spans 16 residues. CDR1 is SGHAT, CDR2 FQNNGV, per germline. Trimming cost V 1 base and J 4 bases; bases outside gene matches: 8. CDR3 region: CASSLAQGAFGTEAFF. In DNA, the CDR3 is TGTGCCAGCAGCTTAGCGCAGGGGGCCTTCGGCACTGAAGCTTTCTTT. Variable domain in full (rest from reference TRBV11-2 and TRBJ1-1): EAGVAQSPRYKIIEKRQSVAFWCNPISGHATLYWYQQILGQGPKLLIQFQNNGVVDDSQLPKDRFSAERLKGVDSTLKIQPAKLEDSAVYLCASSLAQGAFGTEAFFGQGTRLTVV.

This clonotype has ten or more counts. This rearrangement joins TRBV27 to TRBJ1-2, with a weak D call TRBD1 (6 bases). Germline CDR1 MNHEY, CDR2 SMNVEV (reference sequence). The CDR3 is 15 residues long. Trimming pared 3 bases from V and 5 bases from J, leaving 16 bases between. The CDR3 nucleotides read TGTGCCAGCAGTTTCGGACAGCCGACAGGATATGGCTACACCTTC. Translation gives CASSFGQPTGYGYTF.

This clonotype was seen ten or more times. V and J are TRBV21-1 and TRBJ1-5. TRBV21-1 has pseudogene status. The CDR3 is made up of 14 amino acids. The CDR3 sequence is CASSKEEEGQPQHF. The CDR3, as DNA: TGTGCCAGCAGCAAAGAGGAGGAGGGGCAGCCCCAGCATTTT.

The V call is TRBV20-1, the J call TRBJ1-1; D is unclear. This CDR3 is 16 amino acids long. The germline V gene has CDR1 DFQATT and CDR2 SNEGSKA (reference sequence). V dropped 6 bases and J dropped 0 bases, with 20 bases sitting between them. This CDR3 is CSAKPPGGFMNTEAFF. CDR3 nucleotides: TGCAGTGCAAAGCCCCCCGGAGGGTTCATGAACACTGAAGCTTTCTTT.

On this clonotype: A much bigger clone sits one base away, suggesting this may be a read error. The rearrangement links TRBV27 to TRBJ2-7, with 10 bases identical to TRBD1. Per germline, CDR1 MNHEY and CDR2 SMNVEV (reference sequence). CDR3 size: 13 residues. V lost 3 bases to trimming and J lost 6 bases; unmatched junction nucleotides: 2. The CDR3, as DNA: TGTGCCAGCAGTTTCGGGACAGGGGTCGAGCAGTACTTC. Its protein is CASSFGTGVEQYF.

This chain connects TRBV12-3 or TRBV12-4 to TRBJ2-4; the match to TRBD1 covers 8 bases. This CDR3 spans 15 amino acids. The ends lost 5 bases at V and 2 bases at J; junction bases unmatched: 5. The CDR3 region has the DNA TGTGCCAGCAGTCCAGGGGGCCGGACCAAAAACATTCAGTACTTC. This translates into CASSPGGRTKNIQYF.

Concerning this clonotype itself: This clone may be a read error of a much larger clone one base away. The rearrangement uses TRBV4-3 and TRBJ2-1, with 8 bases aligning to TRBD2. Per germline, CDR1 LGHNA and CDR2 YSLEER. Trimming removed 3 bases from V and 2 bases from J; junction bases left unmatched: 6. CDR3 size: 16 residues. The CDR3 nucleotides read TGCGCCAGCAGCCATGGTGCGGGGGGCGCCTACAATGAGCAGTTCTTC. Translated: CASSHGAGGAYNEQFF.

CDR3 DNA: TGCGCCAGCAGCTTGGCCGGTCAGGGAACAGCCTATGGCTACACCTTC. Its protein product is CASSLAGQGTAYGYTF. This rearrangement joins TRBV5-1 to TRBJ1-2; possible D gene TRBD1, 5 bases. Deletions cut 0 bases from V and 4 bases from J, with 16 bases between. The CDR3 spans 16 residues. CDR1 is SGHRS and CDR2 is YFSETQ in the germline V gene.

The sample holds many counts of this clonotype. The chain joins TRBV6-5 to TRBJ1-3; D gene uncertain. Trimming removed 5 bases from V and 3 bases from J, with 11 bases in between. The CDR3 consists of 14 residues. Germline CDR1 and CDR2: MNHEY and SVGAGI. The CDR3 DNA reads as TGTGCCAGCAGTCCCGTCTTGGTTGGAAACACCATATATTTT. Residues: CASSPVLVGNTIYF.

At least ten counts were recorded for this clonotype. The chain links TRBV28 to TRBJ2-1; no clear D. Germline CDR1 is MDHEN and CDR2 is SYDVKM. The CDR3 has 11 residues. The ends were cut back, 8 bases at V and 5 bases at J, with 7 bases in the middle. The CDR3 nucleotides are TGTGCCAGCTGGTCGAACAATGAGCAGTTCTTC. It specifies CASWSNNEQFF.